Listed below are T cell receptor beta chains from one sample, sequenced in a study of cytomegalovirus exposure and HLA in healthy donors. TCRdb keeps only in-frame clones here, not all; method: immunoSEQ multiplex PCR. The table records roughly 160,000 clones, 79% of them present only once. The sample comprised PBMCs. The receptors were sampled from a man between 35 and 55 years old in good health and CMV-seronegative. The CDR3 runs from the conserved cysteine through the conserved F or W. The D gene is left open where the match is weak. The size entry is marked missing in some rows and otherwise reads once, few, many or a size class.

V: TRBV7-8; D: TRBD2; J: TRBJ2-1; size: -; DNA: TGTGCCAGCAGCTCTAGCGGTACAGGAGGCCATGAGCAGTTCTTC; CDR3: CASSSSGTGGHEQFF
V: TRBV7-6; D: TRBD2; J: TRBJ2-5; size: once; DNA: TGTGCCAGCAGCTTAAATGGGGCGGGAGGTGGTGAGACCCAGTACTTC; CDR3: CASSLNGAGGGETQYF
V: TRBV10-1; D: -; J: TRBJ2-7; size: once; DNA: TGCGCCAGCAGTGAGTATTATGCAGAAAGAGAGTCTCGGGGCGAGCAGTACTTC; CDR3: CASSEYYAERESRGEQYF
V: TRBV6-1; D: -; J: TRBJ1-1; size: -; DNA: TGTGCCAGCAGTGAGACAGGTTCGATTACAGAAGCTTTCTTT; CDR3: CASSETGSITEAFF
V: TRBV2; D: -; J: TRBJ1-1; size: few; DNA: TGTGCCAGCATATTCGGGTTCAGGAACACTGAAGCTTTCTTT; CDR3: CASIFGFRNTEAFF
V: TRBV5-4; D: -; J: TRBJ2-5; size: -; DNA: TGTGCCAGCAGCTTGGGAGGCCGGGCGGGAGAGACCCAGTACTTC; CDR3: CASSLGGRAGETQYF
V: TRBV7-9; D: TRBD1; J: TRBJ1-1; size: -; DNA: TGTGCCAGCAGTAGACAGGGTGGTAGCACTGAAGCTTTCTTT; CDR3: CASSRQGGSTEAFF
V: TRBV28; D: TRBD2; J: TRBJ2-5; size: -; DNA: TGTGCCAGCAGTTTATCGACTAGCGGGAGCCAAGAGACCCAGTACTTC; CDR3: CASSLSTSGSQETQYF
V: TRBV9; D: -; J: TRBJ1-3; size: -; DNA: TGTGCCAGCAGCGTAGACAGGGCTGGAAACACCATATATTTT; CDR3: CASSVDRAGNTIYF
V: TRBV7-8; D: TRBD2; J: TRBJ2-7; size: -; DNA: TGTGCCAGCAGGCTTAAAAGGGCCGGATTTGCGGGAGCGGTAAACGAGCAGTACTTC; CDR3: CASRLKRAGFAGAVNEQYF
V: TRBV11-2; D: -; J: TRBJ2-7; size: -; DNA: TGTGCCAGCAGCCCCTTTGGGGCGACCAACTACGAGCAGTACTTC; CDR3: CASSPFGATNYEQYF
V: TRBV19; D: TRBD2; J: TRBJ2-3; size: -; DNA: TGTGCCAGTAGATCTACCGGGACTAGCGGGGGCGATACGCAGTATTTT; CDR3: CASRSTGTSGGDTQYF
V: TRBV19; D: TRBD1; J: TRBJ2-6; size: few; DNA: TGTGCCAGTAATCTCCGGGACAGGGGATCTGGGGCCAACGGCCTGACTTTC; CDR3: CASNLRDRGSGANGLTF
V: TRBV27; D: -; J: TRBJ2-5; size: -; DNA: TGTGCCAGCAGTTCTATAAGTGGGCCAACTCTGGACTTC; CDR3: CASSSISGPTLDF
V: TRBV19; D: TRBD2; J: TRBJ2-7; size: -; DNA: TGTGCCAGTAGTATGCTGGCGGGAGGGCCTGTTGAGCAGTACTTC; CDR3: CASSMLAGGPVEQYF
V: TRBV6-1; D: -; J: TRBJ2-7; size: few; DNA: TGTGCCAGCATCAACCACTACGAGCAGTACTTC; CDR3: CASINHYEQYF
V: TRBV27; D: TRBD2; J: TRBJ2-7; size: few; DNA: TGTGCCAGCAGTTCACGGGGGGTCGTGGTCTACGAGCAGTACTTC; CDR3: CASSSRGVVVYEQYF
V: TRBV5-4; D: -; J: TRBJ2-7; size: -; DNA: TGTGCCAGCAGCCCGGATCGGCTAAGGGGCTTGGACGAGCAGTACTTC; CDR3: CASSPDRLRGLDEQYF
V: TRBV5-1; D: -; J: TRBJ2-5; size: -; DNA: TGCGCCAGCAGCCGGAGGGACCGATTACAAGAGACCCAGTACTTC; CDR3: CASSRRDRLQETQYF
V: TRBV7-7; D: TRBD2; J: TRBJ2-3; size: -; DNA: TGTGCTAGCGGACCGGGACTAAGCACAGATACGCAGTATTTT; CDR3: CASGPGLSTDTQYF
V: TRBV19; D: TRBD2; J: TRBJ2-5; size: -; DNA: TGTGCCAGTAGCAGGACTAGCGGGAGGAACCAAGAGACCCAGTACTTC; CDR3: CASSRTSGRNQETQYF
V: TRBV15; D: -; J: TRBJ2-2; size: once; DNA: TGTGCCACCAGCAGAGATCGGGGGTCGTCTGCCGGGGAGCTGTTTTTT; CDR3: CATSRDRGSSAGELFF
V: TRBV21-1; D: -; J: TRBJ1-3; size: -; DNA: TGTGCCAGCAGCAAGGGGGGGGGCACTGGAAACACCATATATTTT; CDR3: CASSKGGGTGNTIYF
V: TRBV2; D: -; J: TRBJ1-4; size: -; DNA: TGTGCCAGCCAGACAGAAGTTAATGAAAAACTGTTTTTT; CDR3: CASQTEVNEKLFF
V: TRBV7-2; D: -; J: TRBJ1-4; size: -; DNA: TGTGCCAGCAGCCTGGGGGGGAGTCGTGAAAAACTGTTTTTT; CDR3: CASSLGGSREKLFF
V: TRBV28; D: -; J: TRBJ2-3; size: -; DNA: TGTGCCAGCAGTGGACACACTAGCACAGATACGCAGTATTTT; CDR3: CASSGHTSTDTQYF
V: TRBV7-9; D: TRBD1; J: TRBJ1-5; size: few; DNA: TGTGCCAGCAGTACAGGGGGCTCCAATCAGCCCCAGCATTTT; CDR3: CASSTGGSNQPQHF
V: TRBV4-2; D: -; J: TRBJ2-7; size: -; DNA: TGTGCCAGCAGCCAAGAAATCCCTTCCTACGAGCAGTACTTC; CDR3: CASSQEIPSYEQYF
V: TRBV5-1; D: TRBD1; J: TRBJ2-7; size: -; DNA: TGCGCCAGCAGCCCTCGACAGGGGAGCTCCTACGAGCAGTACTTC; CDR3: CASSPRQGSSYEQYF